This TCR beta chain derives from a study of OX40 agonist ivuxolimab in advanced cancers. As for this clone: Its specificity is not known.

Baseline, cycle 4 day 1, and cycle 7 day 1 were the blood sampling points. Germline values: CDR1 MGHRA, CDR2 YSYEKL. The V and J ends lost 0 bases and 3 bases, in that order; junction bases with no gene match: 14. The CDR3 extends over 19 amino acids. Sequenced by immunoSEQ multiplex PCR; TCRdb stores in-frame clones only, minus some. The sample carries some 95,000 clones, 80% to 90% recorded once. Study-level results: Low normalized T-cell clonal expansion was additionally recorded for some nonresponders. Mean expanded clone counts were higher in CD8+ than CD4+ T cells.

The TCR originated in an adult with an advanced solid tumor such as melanoma, head and neck, liver or kidney cancer. The chain couples TRBV4-1 to TRBJ2-3, with 8 bases matching TRBD2. Sequencing was performed on CD4+ or CD8+ T cells sorted from blood, taken in a trial of the OX40 agonist ivuxolimab. The DNA for the CDR3 is TGCGCCAGCAGCCAAGAGCCTCCAAGGAGCGGGAGTAGGACAGATACGCAGTATTTT. This translates into CASSQEPPRSGSRTDTQYF.